The sequence of this T cell receptor (beta chain) was determined in a study of blood T cell repertoires in COVID-19. This clone was counted a single time. Repertoires were generated with immunoSEQ multiplex PCR, while TCRdb's copy carries only in-frame clones and drops some. The data contain some 300,000 clones, around nine tenths of them singletons. Germline lookup yields CDR1 SNHLY and CDR2 FYNNEI. This CDR3 spans 15 amino acids. J gave up 4 bases and V 5 bases, and 4 bases lay outside the gene matches. The V and J genes are TRBV2 and TRBJ2-1; 11 bases agree with TRBD2. The sequence was collected from a woman in her 30s with COVID-19, enrolled during active disease. The sequencing input was peripheral blood. CDR3 sequence (DNA): TGTGCCAGCAGTACCCTAGCGGGGGGATACAATGAGCAGTTCTTC. Translation: CASSTLAGGYNEQFF. The full variable domain, rest sourced from reference TRBV2 and TRBJ2-1, is EPEVTQTPSHQVTQMGQEVILRCVPISNHLYFYWYRQILGQKVEFLVSFYNNEISEKSEIFDDQFSVERPDGSNFTLKIRSTKLEDSAMYFCASSTLAGGYNEQFFGPGTRLTVL.